This T cell receptor (beta chain) was captured by sequencing in a study of blood T cell repertoires in COVID-19. Study in general: Spain, Italy and the United States supplied samples that represented acute and convalescent COVID-19.

From germline, CDR1 is SGHDT and CDR2 YYEEEE. The ends lost 2 bases at V and 7 bases at J; junction bases unmatched: 14. The CDR3 is 16 amino acids. Sequencing was performed with immunoSEQ multiplex PCR; in TCRdb, only in-frame clones are kept and a portion is missing. The sample has about 300,000 clones, around 89% seen once; the top ten hold approximately 4.2%. V usage is TRBV5-6 and J usage is TRBJ2-7; 8 bases fit TRBD1. Sequenced input: peripheral blood. The TCR sequence derives from a man aged 40-55 years with acute or convalescent COVID-19. CDR3 region: CASSLFPGQVFSEQYF. The CDR3 bases are TGTGCCAGCAGCTTATTCCCGGGACAGGTCTTTAGTGAGCAGTACTTC.